The 29 T cell receptor beta chains given below trace back to one sample, sequenced in a study of CD8 T cells in Susac syndrome. Random hexamers served to reverse transcribe roughly 0.5 to 1 ug RNA. TCRdb re-derived calls from the immunoSEQ multiplex PCR reads in MiXCR, one entry per CDR3 protein. This sample carries more than 85,000 distinct CDR3 sequences, around 94% of them seen once, and the ten largest clones take around 0.33%. The sample consisted of CD4+ T cells from PBMCs. The receptors come from a human donor with Susac syndrome.

The gene calls are TRBV5-1 and TRBJ2-4; 7 bases are a match to TRBD1. V lost 6 bases, J lost 5 bases, and 8 bases stayed unmatched. CDR1 and CDR2 from the germline V gene are SGHRS and YFSETQ. This CDR3 has 14 residues. This chain's CDR3 is CASKPQGIENIQYF. The CDR3 nucleotides read TGCGCCAGCAAGCCACAGGGGATTGAAAACATTCAGTACTTC.

This clonotype was detected once. This chain uses TRBV7-2 with TRBJ2-3, with 13 bases identical to TRBD2. Per the germline V gene, CDR1 is SGHTA and CDR2 is FQGNSA. This CDR3 comprises 16 residues. The J segment lost 7 bases and the V segment lost 3 bases, leaving 7 bases of the junction unmatched. The CDR3, as DNA: TGTGCCAGCAGCTTCCCCGGACTAGCGGGAGCATATACGCAGTATTTT. Protein sequence: CASSFPGLAGAYTQYF.

V gene TRBV24-1 combines with J gene TRBJ2-3; D ambiguous. The V end was cut by 4 bases, the J end by 2 bases, with 15 bases between. Germline assignment: CDR1 KGHDR and CDR2 SFDVKD. The CDR3 totals 16 residues. Here the CDR3 DNA reads TGTGCCACCAGTGAGCAGGTCACCGCCCACACAGATACGCAGTATTTT. Amino acids: CATSEQVTAHTDTQYF.

The V gene is TRBV20-1, the J gene TRBJ2-2, with D possibly called TRBD1 or TRBD2 (5 bases each). Germline CDR1 reads DFQATT; CDR2 reads SNEGSKA (reference sequence). The CDR3 contains 13 residues. V lost 6 bases and J lost 0, with 8 bases in between. CDR3 bases: TGCAGTGCCCAGGGACCGAACACCGGGGAGCTGTTTTTT. Encoded protein: CSAQGPNTGELFF.

The V gene is TRBV6-5, the J gene TRBJ1-2; D gene unclear. Trimming cost V 0 bases and J 12 bases, with 14 bases left between them. Per the germline V gene, CDR1 is MNHEY and CDR2 is SVGAGI. The CDR3 runs to 13 residues. This CDR3 is CASSYSSPRGDTF. In DNA, the CDR3 is TGTGCCAGCAGTTACTCTTCGCCCCGGGGAGACACCTTC.

The rearrangement uses TRBV14 and TRBJ2-7; D not certain. The CDR3 runs to 12 residues. CDR1 and CDR2 (germline): SGHDN, FVKESK. V lost 3 bases to trimming and J lost 0 bases, with 3 bases between them. CDR3 residues: CASSHSSYEQYF. CDR3 bases: TGTGCCAGCAGCCACAGCTCCTACGAGCAGTACTTC. The variable domain in full, with the rest retrieved from reference TRBV14 and TRBJ2-7, is EAGVTQFPSHSVIEKGQTVTLRCDPISGHDNLYWYRRVMGKEIKFLLHFVKESKQDESGMPNNRFLAERTGGTYSTLKVQPAELEDSGVYFCASSHSSYEQYFGPGTRLTVT.

The rearrangement uses TRBV25-1 and TRBJ2-3; no firm D call. From germline, CDR1 is MGHDK and CDR2 SYGVNS. Between the trimmed V and J ends, which lost 2 bases and 5 bases, there was a span of 14 bases. This CDR3 has 15 amino acids. The CDR3 DNA sequence: TGTGCCAGCAGTGAACCCTCTGATCCGGGAGATACGCAGTATTTT. Protein product: CASSEPSDPGDTQYF.

CDR3 sequence reads: CASGGTSTDTQYF. As DNA, the CDR3 is TGTGCCAGCGGAGGGACTAGCACAGATACGCAGTATTTT. The chain is built from TRBV11-2 and TRBJ2-3, with D perhaps matching TRBD2 (6 bases). Deletions cut 8 bases from V and 0 bases from J, with 9 bases between. CDR1 and CDR2 (germline): SGHAT, FQNNGV. CDR3 length equals 13 residues. The full variable domain, in which reference TRBV11-2 and TRBJ2-3 provide the parts outside the CDR3, is EAGVAQSPRYKIIEKRQSVAFWCNPISGHATLYWYQQILGQGPKLLIQFQNNGVVDDSQLPKDRFSAERLKGVDSTLKIQPAKLEDSAVYLCASGGTSTDTQYFGPGTRLTVL.

This chain links TRBV14 with TRBJ2-2; the D call may be TRBD1 or TRBD2 (6 bases each). This CDR3 is 15 amino acids long. Germline lookup yields CDR1 SGHDN and CDR2 FVKESK. V gave up 0 bases and J gave up 7 bases, with 12 bases separating them. The CDR3 DNA is TGTGCCAGCAGCCAAGAAACAGGGAGGCACGGGGAGCTGTTTTTT. Protein: CASSQETGRHGELFF.

The genes are TRBV12-3 or TRBV12-4 and TRBJ1-1; 8 nucleotides agree with TRBD1. The CDR3 runs 15 residues. The J segment lost 2 bases and the V segment lost 0 bases, leaving 2 bases of the junction unmatched. CDR3 DNA sequence: TGTGCCAGCAGTTTAGCAGGACAGGGAAACACTGAAGCTTTCTTT. Encoded protein: CASSLAGQGNTEAFF.

This chain's CDR3 is CAWAVAGSGTQYF. In DNA, the CDR3 is TGTGCCTGGGCGGTAGCGGGCTCTGGGACCCAGTACTTC. The chain recombines TRBV30 with TRBJ2-5; 7 bases match TRBD2. The CDR3 has 13 amino acids. The V gene end was trimmed by 5 bases and the J gene end by 7 bases; junction bases not matched to a gene: 10. The V gene's germline CDR1 is GTSNPN and CDR2 SVGIG (reference sequence). Based on the CDR3 plus reference TRBV30 and TRBJ2-5, the full variable domain is SQTIHQWPATLVQPVGSPLSLECTVEGTSNPNLYWYRQAAGRGLQLLFYSVGIGQISSEVPQNLSASRPQDRQFILSSKKLLLSDSGFYLCAWAVAGSGTQYFGPGTRLLVL.

The rearrangement joins TRBV15 to TRBJ1-2; D is possibly TRBD1 (5 bases). V lost 5 bases, J lost 4 bases, and 8 bases lay in between. Germline loops: CDR1 LNHNV, CDR2 YYDKDF (reference sequence). The CDR3 is 12 amino acids. For the CDR3, the DNA is TGTGCCACCAGCGGGACGTTCTATGGCTACACCTTC. It codes for CATSGTFYGYTF. Full variable domain (rest looked up from reference TRBV15 and TRBJ1-2): DAMVIQNPRYQVTQFGKPVTLSCSQTLNHNVMYWYQQKSSQAPKLLFHYYDKDFNNEADTPDNFQSRRPNTSFCFLDIRSPGLGDTAMYLCATSGTFYGYTFGSGTRLTVV.

The rearrangement joins TRBV7-3 to TRBJ2-2; TRBD1 aligns across 9 bases. The CDR3 sequence is 14 residues long. Trimming cost V 6 bases and J 8 bases; bases outside gene matches: 7. Germline V lookup: CDR1 SGHTA, CDR2 FQGTGA. CDR3 in DNA: TGTGCCAGCAGGCGGGGACAGGGTATTGGGGAGCTGTTTTTT. Residues: CASRRGQGIGELFF.

V is TRBV30 and J is TRBJ2-7; possibly TRBD1 or TRBD2 for D (5 bases each). V dropped 5 bases and J dropped 5 bases, with 13 bases sitting between them. CDR1 GTSNPN and CDR2 SVGIG come from the germline V gene (reference sequence). The CDR3 contains 12 residues. The CDR3 reads CAWGDARNEQYF. The CDR3 DNA sequence: TGTGCCTGGGGGGACGCCCGCAACGAGCAGTACTTC.

Notes on this clonotype: The CDR3 does not close with the conserved phenylalanine or tryptophan, likely indicating a read error. V and J are TRBV29-1 and TRBJ2-5, with TRBD1 matching over 7 bases. J lost 2 bases, V lost 3 bases, and 6 bases had no gene match. The CDR3 covers 14 residues. Germline-derived CDR1 and CDR2 are SQVTM and ANQGSEA. Here the CDR3 DNA reads TGCAGCGTTGAGCCAAGGGACAGTCAAGAGACCCAGTACCTC. As protein: CSVEPRDSQETQYL.

The chain joins TRBV20-1 to TRBJ1-2; D unclear. This CDR3 is built from 15 residues. The V end was cut by 3 bases, the J end by 5 bases, with 19 bases between. Germline V gene lookup returns CDR1 DFQATT and CDR2 SNEGSKA (reference sequence). In DNA form, the CDR3 reads TGCAGTGCTAGTCACCACGCCAACTGGAGGTATGGCTACACCTTC. Its protein is CSASHHANWRYGYTF.

The chain links TRBV5-1 to TRBJ2-2; 7 nucleotides align to TRBD1. After removal of 7 bases from V and 7 bases from J, the junction contained 4 bases not matched to a gene. CDR3 length equals 12 residues. Germline loops: CDR1 SGHRS, CDR2 YFSETQ. Here the CDR3 reads CASQQGIGELFF. CDR3 in DNA: TGCGCCAGCCAACAGGGGATCGGGGAGCTGTTTTTT.

The V call is TRBV19, the J call TRBJ1-5; D is unclear. This CDR3 contains 13 residues. V lost 3 bases and J 7 bases, leaving 10 bases between the germline ends. Germline CDR1 reads LNHDA; CDR2 reads SQIVND (reference sequence). CDR3 in DNA: TGTGCCAGTAGTATCCAGGAAGGCCAGCCCCAGCATTTT. Encoded protein: CASSIQEGQPQHF.

This chain uses TRBV12-3 or TRBV12-4 with TRBJ2-1, with D unresolved. Trimming took off 1 base at V and 3 bases at J, with 16 bases between the two ends. The CDR3 loop spans 17 amino acids. The CDR3, as DNA: TGTGCCAGCAGTTTAGGGCCCTACAATTCCATCTACAATGAGCAGTTCTTC. Translated, it gives CASSLGPYNSIYNEQFF.

The chain carries TRBV5-4 and TRBJ2-7; tentatively, D is TRBD1 or TRBD2 (5 bases each). The CDR3 covers 13 residues. Deletions cut 4 bases from V and 3 bases from J, with 11 bases between. Germline loops: CDR1 SGHNT, CDR2 YYREEE (reference sequence). Here the CDR3 reads CASSEGSFYEQYF. In nucleotides, the CDR3 is TGTGCCAGCAGCGAGGGGTCGTTCTACGAGCAGTACTTC.

The rearrangement links TRBV15 to TRBJ2-3, with TRBD1 matching 8 bases. The CDR3 extends over 15 amino acids. The germline gives CDR1 LNHNV, CDR2 YYDKDF (reference sequence). Germline trimming cut 4 bases from V and 5 bases from J; bases unmatched to any gene: 8. DNA for the CDR3: TGTGCCACCAGCAAGTTGGACAGGGATAAAGATACGCAGTATTTT. Its translation is CATSKLDRDKDTQYF.

The chain carries TRBV23-1 and TRBJ1-1; D is uncertain. TRBV23-1 belongs to the ORF category, with a function that is uncertain. Trimming removed 0 bases at V and 1 base at J, with 6 bases between. The CDR3 has 14 amino acids. CDR3 sequence (DNA): TGCGCCAGCAGTCAATCACCCGAGAACACTGAAGCTTTCTTT. This gives the protein CASSQSPENTEAFF.

This chain joins TRBV5-6 and TRBJ2-7; no reliable D call. Trimming stripped 8 bases from V and 3 bases from J, with 12 bases between. CDR1 is SGHDT and CDR2 is YYEEEE in the germline V gene. This CDR3 contains 12 residues. The CDR3: CASTKTGYEQYF. For the CDR3, the DNA is TGTGCCAGTACAAAGACGGGCTACGAGCAGTACTTC.

The chain is built from TRBV3-1 and TRBJ2-2, with no clear D. The CDR3 is 14 residues long. Trimming cost V 8 bases and J 0 bases, with 10 bases left between them. In germline, CDR1 is LGHDT, CDR2 YNNKEL (reference sequence). CDR3 amino acids: CASLDFANTGELFF. The DNA for the CDR3 is TGTGCCAGCCTGGATTTCGCGAACACCGGGGAGCTGTTTTTT.

The chain links TRBV7-9 to TRBJ1-5; no reliable D call. The length of the CDR3 is 12 residues. The germline V and J ends were trimmed by 4 bases and 7 bases, with 8 bases remaining between them. CDR1 SEHNR and CDR2 FQNEAQ come from the germline V gene (reference sequence). As DNA, the CDR3 is TGTGCCAGCAGCTCCCGCGGACAGCCCCAGCATTTT. Protein sequence: CASSSRGQPQHF.

V usage is TRBV3-1 and J usage is TRBJ2-1; perhaps TRBD2 as D (6 bases). CDR3 length: 15 residues. Between the trimmed V and J ends, which lost 1 base and 0 bases, there was a span of 7 bases. Germline V gene sequence: CDR1 LGHDT, CDR2 YNNKEL (reference sequence). The CDR3 coding sequence is TGTGCCAGCAGCCAAGGGGAGGACTCCTACAATGAGCAGTTCTTC. Amino acids: CASSQGEDSYNEQFF.

This clonotype was seen a single time. The gene calls are TRBV12-3 or TRBV12-4 and TRBJ2-1, with D tentatively TRBD2 (6 bases). The CDR3 covers 14 residues. The V and J ends lost 3 bases and 9 bases respectively, with 15 bases between them. The CDR3, as DNA: TGTGCCAGCAGTTTCTTAACGGGGGTGGGTGAGCAGTTCTTC. Protein: CASSFLTGVGEQFF.

The chain employs TRBV4-2 and TRBJ2-7, with TRBD1 matching over 10 bases. After removal of 2 bases from V and 4 bases from J, the junction contained 8 bases not matched to a gene. The CDR3 sequence is 16 residues long. In germline, CDR1 is LGHNA, CDR2 YNFKEQ. The CDR3 DNA follows: TGTGCCAGCAGCCAATCATTGGGGACAGGGGATTACGAGCAGTACTTC. Translation: CASSQSLGTGDYEQYF.

This chain joins TRBV28 and TRBJ1-2; tentative D call: TRBD1 (5 bases). V was shortened by 10 bases and J by 3 bases, with 15 bases between the two germline ends. The length of the CDR3 is 13 residues. Germline V gives CDR1 MDHEN, CDR2 SYDVKM. In DNA, the CDR3 is TGTGCCACCATCCCGGGGGGAGACTATGGCTACACCTTC. Amino acids: CATIPGGDYGYTF.